This T cell receptor (beta chain) derives from a study of cytomegalovirus exposure and HLA in healthy donors. Study at large: Drawn from HLA-typed donors, approximately 86 million unique TCRs were held in an early data release.

The CDR3 is 14 residues long. Trimming removed 1 base at V and 5 bases at J, with 11 bases between. Germline assignment: CDR1 LGHNA and CDR2 YNFKEQ. PCR used 60 Vbeta primers and 13 Jbeta primers. Sequenced by immunoSEQ multiplex PCR; TCRdb stores in-frame clones only, minus some. The repertoire consists of some 120,000 clones, with around 79% occurring once and the leading ten covering less than 4.5%. Study-wide points: Available immune exposure information covered CMV serostatus only. In an earlier analysis, productive rearrangement rates for most beta V segments clustered near 87% or 30%.

Of note for this clone: Its antigen is as yet unknown.

The genes are TRBV4-2 and TRBJ2-5; D possibly corresponds to TRBD2 (6 bases). The sequencing input was PBMCs. The origin of this receptor is a woman between 40 and 50 years old in good health and CMV-seronegative. The CDR3 loop reads CASSQGLDVETQYF. The CDR3 DNA is TGTGCCAGCAGCCAAGGACTAGACGTGGAGACCCAGTACTTC.